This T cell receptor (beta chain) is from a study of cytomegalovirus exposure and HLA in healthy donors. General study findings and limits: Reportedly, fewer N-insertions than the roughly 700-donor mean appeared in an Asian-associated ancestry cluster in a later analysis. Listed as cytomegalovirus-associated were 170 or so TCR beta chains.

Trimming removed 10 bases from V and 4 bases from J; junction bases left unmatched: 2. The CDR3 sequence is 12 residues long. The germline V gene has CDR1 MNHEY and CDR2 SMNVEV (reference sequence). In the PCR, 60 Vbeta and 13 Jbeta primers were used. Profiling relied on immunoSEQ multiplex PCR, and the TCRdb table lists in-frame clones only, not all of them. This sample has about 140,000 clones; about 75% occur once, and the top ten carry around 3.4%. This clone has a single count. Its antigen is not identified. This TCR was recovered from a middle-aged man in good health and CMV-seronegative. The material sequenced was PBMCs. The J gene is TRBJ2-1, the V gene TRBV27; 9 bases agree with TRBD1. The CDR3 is CAIQGAYNEQFF. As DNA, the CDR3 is TGTGCCATACAGGGGGCATACAATGAGCAGTTCTTC.